Shown below are 7 T cell receptor beta chains from a single sample sequenced in a study of blood T cell repertoires in COVID-19 (dated by TCRdb to the early 2020s). The library was prepared using the immunoSEQ multiplex PCR assay. This is the immuneACCESS table as TCRdb keeps it, with only in-frame sequences that have V and J called. A part of the clones is gone; compared with another copy, unresolved V genes explain less than half, and the rest is unexplained. Within this sample are around 190,000 clones, with 70% to 90% of them counted one time only. Roughly 25% of the sample rests with the top ten. The sequencing sample was made of PBMCs or T cells enriched from blood (not recorded which). All receptors come from a woman aged 35 to 49 in a cohort exposed to, infected with or recovered from COVID-19 (not recorded which).

This rearrangement joins TRBV7-8 to TRBJ1-1; D is unclear. CDR3 length: 13 amino acids. Germline V gene lookup returns CDR1 SGHVS and CDR2 FQNEAQ. V lost 4 bases, J lost 0 bases, and 6 bases lay in between. The CDR3 sequence is CASSYYMNTEAFF. CDR3 DNA: TGTGCCAGCAGCTACTACATGAACACTGAAGCTTTCTTT.

This clone showed up just a few times. The chain recombines TRBV5-1 with TRBJ2-3; D is possibly TRBD2 (5 bases). V lost 2 bases and J 1 base, leaving 11 bases between the germline ends. Looked up from germline, CDR1 is SGHRS and CDR2 is YFSETQ. The CDR3 spans 15 residues. The CDR3 DNA is TGCGCCAGCAGCTTAGCGGAGACGGGCACAGATACGCAGTATTTT. Protein: CASSLAETGTDTQYF.

This clone showed up just a few times. This sequence joins TRBV20-1 and TRBJ1-1; 7 nucleotides align to TRBD1. The CDR3 loop spans 11 amino acids. Germline CDR1 reads DFQATT; CDR2 reads SNEGSKA (reference sequence). The ends lost 5 bases at V and 6 bases at J; junction bases unmatched: 3. This CDR3 is CSAAGTAEAFF. CDR3 nucleotides: TGCAGTGCTGCCGGGACAGCTGAAGCTTTCTTT.

This chain joins TRBV14 and TRBJ2-7; TRBD1 agrees at 9 bases. The V gene's germline CDR1 is SGHDN and CDR2 FVKESK. Germline trimming cut 5 bases from V and 6 bases from J; bases unmatched to any gene: 5. The CDR3 has 13 amino acids. The CDR3 spells CASSSTGGSEQYF. For the CDR3, the DNA is TGTGCCAGCAGCTCGACAGGGGGGAGCGAGCAGTACTTC.

CDR3 nucleotide sequence: TGTGCCAGCAGCCAAGAAGCGCACCCCTACAATGAGCAGTTCTTC. Amino acid sequence: CASSQEAHPYNEQFF. V is TRBV3-1 (or the pseudogene TRBV3-2) and J is TRBJ2-1; no reliable D call. V was shortened by 0 bases and J by 2 bases, with 8 bases between the two germline ends. The CDR3 has 15 amino acids. Germline V CDR1 and CDR2: LGHDT, YNNKEL (reference sequence).

This clone came up many times. CDR3 protein: CATLAGGDNEQFF. CDR3 sequence (DNA): TGTGCCACCCTAGCGGGAGGCGACAATGAGCAGTTCTTC. The J gene is TRBJ2-1, the V gene TRBV25-1, with TRBD2 matching 11 bases. Germline V gene sequence: CDR1 MGHDK, CDR2 SYGVNS. CDR3 length equals 13 residues. V was pared by 10 bases and J by 5 bases, with 4 bases of the junction left unmatched.

V and J are TRBV5-1 and TRBJ2-2; tentative D call: TRBD2 (5 bases). V was trimmed by 1 base and J by 5 bases, leaving 12 bases between them. This CDR3 has 15 amino acids. Per the germline V gene, CDR1 is SGHRS and CDR2 is YFSETQ. CDR3 coding DNA: TGCGCCAGCAGCTTGATCGCGGCGGGTACCGGGGAGCTGTTTTTT. It is translated as CASSLIAAGTGELFF.